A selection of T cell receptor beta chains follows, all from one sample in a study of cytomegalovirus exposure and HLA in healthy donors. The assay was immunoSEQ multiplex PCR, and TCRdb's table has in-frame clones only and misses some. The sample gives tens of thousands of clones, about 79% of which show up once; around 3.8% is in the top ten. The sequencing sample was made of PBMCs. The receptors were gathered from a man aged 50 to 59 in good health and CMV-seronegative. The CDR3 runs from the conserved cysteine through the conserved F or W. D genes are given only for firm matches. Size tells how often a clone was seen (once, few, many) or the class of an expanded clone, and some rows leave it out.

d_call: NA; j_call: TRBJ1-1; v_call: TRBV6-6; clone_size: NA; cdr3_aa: CASSYAGEAFF; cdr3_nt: TGTGCCAGCAGTTACGCAGGGGAAGCTTTCTTT
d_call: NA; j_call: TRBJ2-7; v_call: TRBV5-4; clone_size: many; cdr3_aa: CASSLGGEQYF; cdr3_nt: TGTGCCAGCAGCTTGGGCGGAGAGCAGTACTTC
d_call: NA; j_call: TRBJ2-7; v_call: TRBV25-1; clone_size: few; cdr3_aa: CASSPGTPPYEQYF; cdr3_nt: TGTGCCAGCAGTCCCGGGACTCCTCCCTACGAGCAGTACTTC
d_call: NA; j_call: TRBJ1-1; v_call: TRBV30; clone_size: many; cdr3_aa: CAWSPGGITEAFF; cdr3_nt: TGTGCCTGGAGTCCCGGGGGAATCACTGAAGCTTTCTTT
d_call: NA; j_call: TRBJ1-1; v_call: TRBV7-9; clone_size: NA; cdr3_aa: CASSLVRVHTEAFF; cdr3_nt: TGTGCCAGCAGCTTAGTCAGGGTGCACACTGAAGCTTTCTTT
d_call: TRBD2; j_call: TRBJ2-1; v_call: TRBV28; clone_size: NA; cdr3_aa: CASSLSGRQFF; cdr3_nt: TGTGCCAGCAGTTTGAGCGGGAGGCAGTTCTTC
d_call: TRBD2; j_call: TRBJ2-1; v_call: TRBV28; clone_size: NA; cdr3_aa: CASRSAGGGYNEQFF; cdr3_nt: TGTGCCAGTAGGAGCGCGGGGGGGGGTTACAATGAGCAGTTCTTC
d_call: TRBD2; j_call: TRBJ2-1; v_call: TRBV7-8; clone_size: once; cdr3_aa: CASSESGLARSFYLGNEQFF; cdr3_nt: TGTGCCAGCAGCGAATCGGGACTAGCTCGAAGTTTTTACTTGGGGAATGAGCAGTTCTTC
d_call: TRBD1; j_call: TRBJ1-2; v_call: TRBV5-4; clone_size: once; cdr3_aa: CASSFGQGGYGYTF; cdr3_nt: TGTGCCAGCAGCTTCGGACAGGGAGGGTATGGCTACACCTTC
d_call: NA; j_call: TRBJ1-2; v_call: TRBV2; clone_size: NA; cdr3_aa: CASSPQGSAHSYGYTF; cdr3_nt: TGTGCCAGCAGTCCCCAGGGCAGCGCCCATAGCTATGGCTACACCTTC
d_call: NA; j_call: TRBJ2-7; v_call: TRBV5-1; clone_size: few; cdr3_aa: CASSGPDRTPYEQYF; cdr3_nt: TGCGCCAGCAGCGGCCCCGACAGGACCCCCTACGAGCAGTACTTC
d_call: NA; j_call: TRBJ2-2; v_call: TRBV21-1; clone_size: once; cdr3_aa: CARQGVRTGAPLGGELFF; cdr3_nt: TGTGCCAGACAAGGAGTTAGGACAGGGGCTCCCCTAGGCGGGGAGCTGTTTTTT
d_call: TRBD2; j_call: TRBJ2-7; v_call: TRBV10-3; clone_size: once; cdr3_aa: CAISDSSGRLYEQYF; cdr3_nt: TGTGCCATCAGTGACTCTAGCGGGAGGTTATACGAGCAGTACTTC
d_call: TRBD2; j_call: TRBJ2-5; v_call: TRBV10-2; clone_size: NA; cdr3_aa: CASSERAGGARETQYF; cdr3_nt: TGCGCCAGCAGTGAGAGGGCCGGGGGGGCCCGAGAGACCCAGTACTTC
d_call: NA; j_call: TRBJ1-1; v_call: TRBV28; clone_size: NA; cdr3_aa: CASSLPGRRNTEAFF; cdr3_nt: TGTGCCAGCAGTTTACCGGGGAGGAGGAACACTGAAGCTTTCTTT
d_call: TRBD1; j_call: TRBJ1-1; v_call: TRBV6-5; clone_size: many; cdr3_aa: CASSSPMGQGGTEAFF; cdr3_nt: TGTGCCAGCAGTTCCCCTATGGGACAGGGTGGAACTGAAGCTTTCTTT
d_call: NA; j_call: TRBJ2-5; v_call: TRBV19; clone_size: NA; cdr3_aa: CASSTEGGLSLETQYF; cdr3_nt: TGTGCCAGTAGTACAGAAGGGGGTTTATCCTTAGAGACCCAGTACTTC
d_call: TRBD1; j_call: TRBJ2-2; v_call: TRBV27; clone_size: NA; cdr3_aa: CASGKRDRVTGELFF; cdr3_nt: TGTGCCAGCGGCAAAAGGGACAGGGTTACCGGGGAGCTGTTTTTT
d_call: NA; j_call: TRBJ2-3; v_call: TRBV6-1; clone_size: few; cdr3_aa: CASSSEGESTDTQYF; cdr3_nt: TGTGCCAGCAGTTCTGAGGGCGAATCTACAGATACGCAGTATTTT
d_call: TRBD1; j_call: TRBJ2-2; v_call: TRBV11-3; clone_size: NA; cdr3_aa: CASSKGTAAAGELFF; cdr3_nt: TGTGCCAGCAGCAAAGGGACAGCGGCAGCCGGGGAGCTGTTTTTT
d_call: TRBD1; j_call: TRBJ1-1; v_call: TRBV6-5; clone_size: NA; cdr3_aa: CASSLTGVTEAFF; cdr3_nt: TGTGCCAGCAGTCTGACAGGGGTCACTGAAGCTTTCTTT
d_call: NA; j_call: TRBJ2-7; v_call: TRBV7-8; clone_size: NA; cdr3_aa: CASSQDPPREYEQYF; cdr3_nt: TGTGCCAGCAGCCAAGACCCCCCCCGGGAGTACGAGCAGTACTTC
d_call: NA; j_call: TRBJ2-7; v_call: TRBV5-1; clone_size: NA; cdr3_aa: CASSLRDNKGDEQYF; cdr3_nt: TGCGCCAGCAGCTTGCGGGACAACAAGGGTGACGAGCAGTACTTC
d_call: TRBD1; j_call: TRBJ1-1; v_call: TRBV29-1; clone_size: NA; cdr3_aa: CSVIGQGGTEAFF; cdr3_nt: TGCAGCGTTATAGGACAGGGGGGGACTGAAGCTTTCTTT
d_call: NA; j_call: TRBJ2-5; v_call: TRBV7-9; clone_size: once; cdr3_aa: CASSYSSVGESQYF; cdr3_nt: TGTGCCAGCAGCTACTCTAGCGTTGGGGAGTCCCAGTACTTC
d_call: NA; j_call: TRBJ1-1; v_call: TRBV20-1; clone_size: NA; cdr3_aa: CRGTGGSEAFF; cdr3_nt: TGCAGGGGGACGGGGGGGTCGGAAGCTTTCTTT
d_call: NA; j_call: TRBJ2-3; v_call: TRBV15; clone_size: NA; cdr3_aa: CATSALGVEGTDTQYF; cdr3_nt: TGTGCCACCAGCGCCCTAGGGGTAGAGGGCACAGATACGCAGTATTTT
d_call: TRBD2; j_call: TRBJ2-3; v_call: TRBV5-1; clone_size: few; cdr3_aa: CASSLDGDSGRARLYTQYF; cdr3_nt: TGCGCCAGCAGCTTGGACGGCGATAGCGGGAGGGCCAGATTATATACGCAGTATTTT
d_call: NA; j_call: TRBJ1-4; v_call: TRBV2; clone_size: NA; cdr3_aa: CASSENRDNEKLFF; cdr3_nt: TGTGCCAGCAGTGAGAACAGGGATAATGAAAAACTGTTTTTT
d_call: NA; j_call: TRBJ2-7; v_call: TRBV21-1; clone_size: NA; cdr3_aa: CASSKGRETGDLSYEQYF; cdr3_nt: TGTGCCAGCAGCAAAGGACGGGAGACAGGGGACCTCTCCTACGAGCAGTACTTC
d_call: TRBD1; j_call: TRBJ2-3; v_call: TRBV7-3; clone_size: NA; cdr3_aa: CASSLASTGVDTQYF; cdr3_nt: TGTGCCAGCAGCTTAGCTTCGACAGGGGTAGATACGCAGTATTTT
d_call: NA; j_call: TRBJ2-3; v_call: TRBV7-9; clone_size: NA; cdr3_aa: CASSTLEVAADTQYF; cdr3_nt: TGTGCCAGCAGCACCCTAGAGGTGGCGGCAGATACGCAGTATTTT
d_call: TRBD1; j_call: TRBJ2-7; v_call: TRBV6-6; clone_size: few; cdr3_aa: CASRSSKGDRGYEQYF; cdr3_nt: TGTGCCAGCAGATCCAGTAAGGGGGACAGGGGCTACGAGCAGTACTTC
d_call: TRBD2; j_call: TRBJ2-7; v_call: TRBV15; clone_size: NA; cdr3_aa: CATSERLAGGYEQYF; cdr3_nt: TGTGCCACCAGCGAACGACTAGCGGGAGGTTACGAGCAGTACTTC
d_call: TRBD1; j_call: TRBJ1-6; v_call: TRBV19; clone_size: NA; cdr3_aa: CASSRDRANYNSPLHF; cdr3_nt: TGTGCCAGTAGCCGGGACAGGGCCAACTATAATTCACCCCTCCACTTT
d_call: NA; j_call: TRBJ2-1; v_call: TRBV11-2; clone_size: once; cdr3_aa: CASSLAPPTSPLYNEQFF; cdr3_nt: TGTGCCAGCAGCTTAGCCCCCCCCACTTCCCCGCTCTACAATGAGCAGTTCTTC
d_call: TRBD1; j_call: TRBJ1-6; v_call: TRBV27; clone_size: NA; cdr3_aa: CASSFGRGPGNSPLHF; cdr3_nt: TGTGCCAGCAGTTTTGGCAGGGGGCCGGGGAATTCACCCCTCCACTTT
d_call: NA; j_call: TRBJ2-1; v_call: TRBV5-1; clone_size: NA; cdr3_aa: CASSGKGSQIYNEQFF; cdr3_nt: TGCGCCAGCAGCGGTAAGGGGTCGCAAATTTACAATGAGCAGTTCTTC
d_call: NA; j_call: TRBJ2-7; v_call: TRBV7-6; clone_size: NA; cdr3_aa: CASSPEVEGREQYF; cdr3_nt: TGTGCCAGCAGCCCGGAGGTGGAGGGGCGCGAGCAGTACTTC
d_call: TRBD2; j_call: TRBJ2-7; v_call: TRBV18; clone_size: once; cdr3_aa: CASSPGAGGIYEQYF; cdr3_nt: TGTGCCAGCTCACCAGGGGCGGGGGGTATCTACGAGCAGTACTTC
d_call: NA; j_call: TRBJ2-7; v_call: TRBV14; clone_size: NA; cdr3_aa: CASSQDEAGYEQYF; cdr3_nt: TGTGCCAGCAGCCAAGATGAGGCCGGGTACGAGCAGTACTTC
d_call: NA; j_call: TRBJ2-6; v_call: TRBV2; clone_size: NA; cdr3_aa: CASSPDRTGANVLTF; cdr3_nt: TGTGCCAGCAGCCCCGACAGAACTGGGGCCAACGTCCTGACTTTC
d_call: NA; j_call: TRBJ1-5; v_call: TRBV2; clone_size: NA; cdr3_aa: CASSRVTLDQPQHF; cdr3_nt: TGTGCCAGCAGTCGGGTGACTTTGGATCAGCCCCAGCATTTT
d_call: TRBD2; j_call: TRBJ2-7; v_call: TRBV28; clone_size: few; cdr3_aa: CATGTTPSYEQYF; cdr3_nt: TGTGCCACCGGGACTACGCCCTCCTACGAGCAGTACTTC
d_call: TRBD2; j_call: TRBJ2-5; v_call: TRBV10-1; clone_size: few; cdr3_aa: CASSREVEETQYF; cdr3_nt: TGCGCCAGCAGTCGGGAGGTAGAAGAGACCCAGTACTTC
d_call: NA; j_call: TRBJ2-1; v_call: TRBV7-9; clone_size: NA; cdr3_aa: CASSLAGGEQFF; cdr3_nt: TGTGCCAGCAGCTTAGCGGGCGGGGAGCAGTTCTTC
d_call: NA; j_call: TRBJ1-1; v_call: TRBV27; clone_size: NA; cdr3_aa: CASSIQARTEAFF; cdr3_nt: TGTGCCAGCAGTATACAGGCCCGGACTGAAGCTTTCTTT
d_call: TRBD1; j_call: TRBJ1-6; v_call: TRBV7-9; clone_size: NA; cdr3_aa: CASSSGTGYSPLHF; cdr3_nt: TGTGCCAGCAGCTCCGGGACAGGGTATTCACCCCTCCACTTT
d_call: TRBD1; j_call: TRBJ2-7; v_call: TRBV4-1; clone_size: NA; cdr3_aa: CASSQDWSRGQAFYEQYF; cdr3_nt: TGCGCCAGCAGCCAAGACTGGAGTAGAGGACAGGCCTTCTACGAGCAGTACTTC
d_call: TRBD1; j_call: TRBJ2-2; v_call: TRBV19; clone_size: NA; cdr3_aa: CASRTGNTGELFF; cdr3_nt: TGTGCCAGCCGGACAGGGAACACCGGGGAGCTGTTTTTT
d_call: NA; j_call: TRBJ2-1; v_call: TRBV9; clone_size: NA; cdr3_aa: CASRRGAARQGTHNEQFF; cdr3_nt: TGTGCCAGCCGTAGGGGGGCTGCACGACAGGGAACCCACAATGAGCAGTTCTTC
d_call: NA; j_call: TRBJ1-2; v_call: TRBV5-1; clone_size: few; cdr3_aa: CASRRVPRDYGYTF; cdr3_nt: TGCGCCAGCAGGCGTGTACCCCGGGACTATGGCTACACCTTC
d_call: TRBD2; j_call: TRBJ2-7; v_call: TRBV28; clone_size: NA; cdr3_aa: CASAPGRDEQYF; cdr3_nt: TGTGCCAGCGCCCCGGGGAGGGACGAGCAGTACTTC
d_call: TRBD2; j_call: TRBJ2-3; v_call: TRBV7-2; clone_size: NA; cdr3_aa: CASSVSSSGSGDTQYF; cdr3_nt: TGTGCCAGCAGCGTTTCTTCTAGCGGGAGCGGAGATACGCAGTATTTT
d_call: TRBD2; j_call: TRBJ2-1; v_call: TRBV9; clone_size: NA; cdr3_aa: CASSAGGGAGGNEQFF; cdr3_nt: TGTGCCAGCAGCGCGGGGGGTGGAGCGGGAGGTAATGAGCAGTTCTTC
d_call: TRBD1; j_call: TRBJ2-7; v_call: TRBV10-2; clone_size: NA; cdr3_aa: CASSDSGTGRLEYF; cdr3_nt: TGCGCCAGCAGTGATTCCGGGACAGGGAGGTTGGAGTACTTC
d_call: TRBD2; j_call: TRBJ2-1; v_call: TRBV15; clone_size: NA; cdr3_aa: CATSRGDYPPNEQFF; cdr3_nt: TGTGCCACCAGCAGAGGGGACTACCCCCCAAATGAGCAGTTCTTC
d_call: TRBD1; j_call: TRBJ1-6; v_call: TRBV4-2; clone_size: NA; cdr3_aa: CASSLQGTVDSPLHF; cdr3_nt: TGTGCCAGCAGCCTCCAAGGGACAGTGGATTCACCCCTCCACTTT
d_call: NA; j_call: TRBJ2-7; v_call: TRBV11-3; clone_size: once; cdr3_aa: CASSLGVNYEQYF; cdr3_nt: TGTGCCAGCAGCTTAGGAGTGAACTACGAGCAGTACTTC